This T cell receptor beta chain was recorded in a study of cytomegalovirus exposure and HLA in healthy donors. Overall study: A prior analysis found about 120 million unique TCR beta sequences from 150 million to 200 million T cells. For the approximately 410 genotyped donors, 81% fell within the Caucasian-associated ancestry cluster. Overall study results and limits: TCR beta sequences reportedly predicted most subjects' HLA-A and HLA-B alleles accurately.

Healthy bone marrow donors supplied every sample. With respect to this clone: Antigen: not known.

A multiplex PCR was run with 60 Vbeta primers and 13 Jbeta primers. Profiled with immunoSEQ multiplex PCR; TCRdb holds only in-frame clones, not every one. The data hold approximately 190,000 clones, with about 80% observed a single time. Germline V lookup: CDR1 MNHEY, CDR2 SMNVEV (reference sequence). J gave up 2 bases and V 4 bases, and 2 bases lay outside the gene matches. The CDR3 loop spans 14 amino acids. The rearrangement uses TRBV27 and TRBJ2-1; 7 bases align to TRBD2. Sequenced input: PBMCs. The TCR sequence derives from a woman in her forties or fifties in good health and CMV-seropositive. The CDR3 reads CASSWGGTYNEQFF. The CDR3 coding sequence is TGTGCCAGCAGTTGGGGGGGGACCTACAATGAGCAGTTCTTC.